The clone carrying this T cell receptor (beta chain) is called medium-sized based on its frequency. The target antigen is unknown. From germline, CDR1 is DFQATT and CDR2 SNEGSKA (reference sequence). The CDR3 has 13 residues. TCRdb re-called the 10x single-cell sequencing reads, yielding one record per CDR3 amino acid sequence without DNA. The sample's table shows roughly 1,500 distinct CDR3 sequences. This sample is part of a study of CD8 T cells in cerebrospinal fluid in Alzheimer's disease. Findings of the study overall: In mild cognitive impairment or Alzheimer's disease, the biggest CSF clone made up more TCRs than in controls. No causal link between EBV and Alzheimer's follows from EBV-specific cerebrospinal fluid TCRs, authors warned. Versus healthy subjects, Alzheimer's patients more often had clones of at least 3%.

A live/dead marker was used to sort live CSF cells for droplet sequencing. The chain employs TRBV20-1 and TRBJ2-1; with no DNA, the TCRdb D assignment of TRBD2 cannot be verified. This sequence originates from a human donor in good health. Material: cerebrospinal fluid. The chain's CDR3 is CSAYRLAGNEQFF.